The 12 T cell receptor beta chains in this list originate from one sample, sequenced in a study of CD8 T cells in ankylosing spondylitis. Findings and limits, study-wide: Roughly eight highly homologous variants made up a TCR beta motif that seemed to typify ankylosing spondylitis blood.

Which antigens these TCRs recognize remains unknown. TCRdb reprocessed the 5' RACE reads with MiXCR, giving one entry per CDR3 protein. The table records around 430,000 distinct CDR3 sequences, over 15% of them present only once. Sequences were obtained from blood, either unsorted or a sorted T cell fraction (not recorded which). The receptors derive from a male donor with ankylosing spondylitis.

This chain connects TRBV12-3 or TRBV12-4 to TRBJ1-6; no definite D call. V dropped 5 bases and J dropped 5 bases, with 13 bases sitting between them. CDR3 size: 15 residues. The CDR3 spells CASSVKGGDNSPLHF. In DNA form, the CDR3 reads TGTGCCAGCAGTGTCAAGGGAGGAGATAATTCACCCCTCCACTTT.

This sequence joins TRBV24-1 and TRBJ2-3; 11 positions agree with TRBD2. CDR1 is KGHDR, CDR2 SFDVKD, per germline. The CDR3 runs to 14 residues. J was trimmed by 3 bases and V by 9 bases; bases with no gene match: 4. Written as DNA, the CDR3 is TGTGCCACCCAACTAGCGGGAGAGACAGATACGCAGTATTTT. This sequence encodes CATQLAGETDTQYF.

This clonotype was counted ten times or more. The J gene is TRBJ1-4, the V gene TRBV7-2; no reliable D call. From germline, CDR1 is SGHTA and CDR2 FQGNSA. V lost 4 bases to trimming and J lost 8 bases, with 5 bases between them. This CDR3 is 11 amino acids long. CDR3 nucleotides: TGTGCCAGCAGCTCTACAGAAAAACTGTTTTTT. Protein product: CASSSTEKLFF.

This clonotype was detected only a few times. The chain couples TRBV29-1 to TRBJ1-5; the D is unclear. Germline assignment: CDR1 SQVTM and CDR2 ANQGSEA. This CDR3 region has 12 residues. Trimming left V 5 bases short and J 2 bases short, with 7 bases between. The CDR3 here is CSVSLGNQPQHF. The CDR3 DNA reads TGCAGCGTTTCTTTAGGCAATCAGCCCCAGCATTTT. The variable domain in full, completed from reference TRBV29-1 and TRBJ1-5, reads SAVISQKPSRDICQRGTSLTIQCQVDSQVTMMFWYRQQPGQSLTLIATANQGSEATYESGFVIDKFPISRPNLTFSTLTVSNMSPEDSSIYLCSVSLGNQPQHFGDGTRLSIL.

CDR3 bases: TGTGCCAGCAGTGGACTCACAGCCTCCCGTCACAATGAGCAGTTCTTC. Its translation is CASSGLTASRHNEQFF. The rearrangement uses TRBV2 and TRBJ2-1; D is unclear. Trimming removed 4 bases from V and 5 bases from J, with 18 bases in between. This CDR3 has 16 residues. Germline V gene sequence: CDR1 SNHLY, CDR2 FYNNEI.

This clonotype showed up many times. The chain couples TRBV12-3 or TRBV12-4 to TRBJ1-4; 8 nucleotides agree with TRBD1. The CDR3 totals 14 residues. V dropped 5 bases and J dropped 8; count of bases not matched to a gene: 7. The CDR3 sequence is CASSKADRDEKLFF. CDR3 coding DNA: TGTGCCAGCAGTAAGGCGGACAGGGACGAAAAACTGTTTTTT.

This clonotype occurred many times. CDR3 nucleotide sequence: TGCAGTACACGATCAGGGGGCGGCACTGAAGCTTTCTTT. Protein sequence: CSTRSGGGTEAFF. This rearrangement joins TRBV20-1 to TRBJ1-1; 8 nucleotides line up with TRBD1. After removal of 8 bases from V and 4 bases from J, the junction contained 9 bases not matched to a gene. The CDR3 has 13 amino acids. CDR1 and CDR2 from the germline V gene are DFQATT and SNEGSKA (reference sequence).

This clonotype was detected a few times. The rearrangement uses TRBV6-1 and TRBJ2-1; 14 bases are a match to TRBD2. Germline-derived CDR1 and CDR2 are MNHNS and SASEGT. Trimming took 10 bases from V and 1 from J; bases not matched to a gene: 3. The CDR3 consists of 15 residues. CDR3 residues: CATRLAGGSYNEQFF. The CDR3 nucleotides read TGTGCCACCCGACTAGCGGGAGGGTCCTACAATGAGCAGTTCTTC.

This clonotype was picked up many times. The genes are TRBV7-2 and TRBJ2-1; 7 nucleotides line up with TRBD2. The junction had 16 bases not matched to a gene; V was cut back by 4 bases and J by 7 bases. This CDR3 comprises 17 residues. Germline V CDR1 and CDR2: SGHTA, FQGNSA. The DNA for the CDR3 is TGTGCCAGCAGCTCCCTCCAGCGGGCGGGAGTAGGTAATGAGCAGTTCTTC. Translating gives CASSSLQRAGVGNEQFF. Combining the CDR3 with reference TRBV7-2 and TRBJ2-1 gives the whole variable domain GAGVSQSPSNKVTEKGKDVELRCDPISGHTALYWYRQSLGQGLEFLIYFQGNSAPDKSGLPSDRFSAERTGGSVSTLTIQRTQQEDSAVYLCASSSLQRAGVGNEQFFGPGTRLTVL.

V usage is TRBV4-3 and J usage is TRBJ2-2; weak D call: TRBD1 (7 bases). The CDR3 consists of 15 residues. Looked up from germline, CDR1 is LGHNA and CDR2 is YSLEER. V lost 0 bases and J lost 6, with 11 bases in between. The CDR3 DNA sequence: TGCGCCAGCAGCCAAGACCCCAGGGGGGCCGGGGAGCTGTTTTTT. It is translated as CASSQDPRGAGELFF.

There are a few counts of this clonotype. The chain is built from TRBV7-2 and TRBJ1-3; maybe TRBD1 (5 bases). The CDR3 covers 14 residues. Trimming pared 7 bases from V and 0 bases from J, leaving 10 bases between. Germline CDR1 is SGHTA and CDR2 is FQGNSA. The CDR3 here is CASTFGTSGNTIYF. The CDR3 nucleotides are TGTGCCAGCACCTTCGGGACCTCTGGAAACACCATATATTTT.

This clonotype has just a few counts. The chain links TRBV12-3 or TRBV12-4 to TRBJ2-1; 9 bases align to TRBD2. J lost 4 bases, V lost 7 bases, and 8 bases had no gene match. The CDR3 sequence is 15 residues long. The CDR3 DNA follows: TGTGCCAGCAAACCAGCGGGAGGTTCTTACAATGAGCAGTTCTTC. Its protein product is CASKPAGGSYNEQFF.